This T cell receptor (beta chain) was sequenced for a study of cytomegalovirus exposure and HLA in healthy donors. Whole-study results and caveats: There was a cluster of highly shared sequence variants that was likely a sequencing artifact. Researchers had no immune exposure information except CMV serostatus available. Investigators reported approximately 170 TCR beta chains as tied to cytomegalovirus.

In the PCR, 60 Vbeta and 13 Jbeta primers were used. Sequencing was performed with immunoSEQ multiplex PCR; in TCRdb, only in-frame clones are kept and a portion is missing. Among over 200,000 clones listed, almost 80% were seen once. Points on this clone: Its antigen is currently unknown.

The TCR was taken from a male donor in good health and CMV-seronegative. Sequencing was carried out using PBMCs.

CDR3 coding DNA: TGTGCCAGCTCGCCGACCAAAACGGGGGAGCAGTACTTC. Its translation is CASSPTKTGEQYF. This sequence joins TRBV18 and TRBJ2-7; possible D gene TRBD2, 5 bases. Trimming pared 6 bases from V and 7 bases from J, leaving 16 bases between. Germline CDR1 and CDR2: KGHSH and LQKENI. The length of the CDR3 is 13 residues.